These 21 T cell receptor beta chains share one sample of origin, sequenced in a study of T cell responses to AZD1222 COVID-19 vaccine. Profiling relied on immunoSEQ multiplex PCR, and the TCRdb table lists in-frame clones only, not all of them. The sample has some 60,000 clones; roughly 80% are singletons. Source: peripheral blood, taken 28 days after the second AZD1222 dose. These receptors originate from an adult who received the AZD1222 COVID-19 vaccine.

The J gene is TRBJ1-4, the V gene TRBV18, with a weak D call TRBD1 (5 bases). V lost 6 bases and J 8 bases, leaving 13 bases between the germline ends. Germline V gives CDR1 KGHSH, CDR2 LQKENI. This CDR3 has 13 residues. The chain's CDR3 is CASSDLRDEKLFF. The CDR3 region has the DNA TGTGCCAGCTCGGATTTAAGGGACGAAAAACTGTTTTTT.

This chain links TRBV7-9 with TRBJ1-1; no definite D call. The length of the CDR3 is 12 residues. Germline V gene sequence: CDR1 SEHNR, CDR2 FQNEAQ (reference sequence). The germline V and J ends were trimmed by 5 bases and 7 bases, with 11 bases remaining between them. The CDR3 nucleotides read TGTGCCAGCAGCCATCCGGCGGGTGAAGCTTTCTTT. Translation gives CASSHPAGEAFF.

This sequence joins TRBV3-1 (or the pseudogene TRBV3-2) and TRBJ2-7; D may be TRBD1 or TRBD2 (5 bases each). CDR3 length: 12 residues. Trimming took 1 base from V and 4 from J, leaving 5 bases between them. Germline V lookup: CDR1 LGHDT, CDR2 YNNKEL (reference sequence). In nucleotides, the CDR3 is TGTGCCAGCAGCCAAGGGGGGTACGAGCAGTACTTC. Translated: CASSQGGYEQYF.

On this clone itself: Within the sample, other DNA sequences also encode this same CDR3. The genes are TRBV11-2 and TRBJ2-2; possible D gene TRBD1, 5 bases. V was trimmed by 6 bases and J by 2 bases, leaving 10 bases between them. In germline, CDR1 is SGHAT, CDR2 FQNNGV. CDR3 length: 14 amino acids. The CDR3 bases are TGTGCCAGCAGTCGAAGGGGAAACACCGGGGAGCTGTTTTTT. It is translated as CASSRRGNTGELFF.

The chain is built from TRBV12-5 and TRBJ1-2; perhaps TRBD1 as D (6 bases). CDR1 is LGHNT, CDR2 FRNRAP, per germline. The CDR3 covers 15 residues. Trimming removed 2 bases from V and 6 bases from J, with 16 bases in between. The CDR3 protein is CASGLSGVGSDGYTF. The DNA of the CDR3 is TGTGCTAGTGGTTTGTCAGGGGTGGGGTCCGATGGCTACACCTTC.

V and J are TRBV11-2 and TRBJ1-2, with TRBD1 identical over 12 bases. CDR3 length equals 14 residues. J lost 8 bases, V lost 5 bases, and 6 bases had no gene match. CDR1 is SGHAT, CDR2 FQNNGV, per germline. CDR3 protein: CASSPGTGGAGYTF. CDR3 nucleotide sequence: TGTGCCAGCAGCCCCGGGACAGGGGGCGCGGGCTACACCTTC.

The V and J genes are TRBV7-8 and TRBJ2-2; the D gene is possibly TRBD1 (6 bases). V gave up 2 bases and J gave up 4 bases, with 17 bases separating them. Looked up from germline, CDR1 is SGHVS and CDR2 is FQNEAQ. The CDR3 has 17 amino acids. The CDR3 bases are TGTGCCAGCAGCTTAACCGAGTACAGGGTTTCCACCGGGGAGCTGTTTTTT. Translated, it gives CASSLTEYRVSTGELFF.

The V gene is TRBV21-1, the J gene TRBJ2-7; TRBD1, as called in the table, went unchecked against the DNA. TRBV21-1 counts as a pseudogene. The CDR3 is made up of 17 amino acids. The CDR3: CASSPAYRDRTVHEQYF. CDR3 nucleotide sequence: TGTGCCAGCAGCCCTGCTTACCGGGACAGGACAGTCCACGAGCAGTACTTC.

The gene calls are TRBV19 and TRBJ1-1; D unclear. There are 16 residues in the CDR3. Looked up from germline, CDR1 is LNHDA and CDR2 is SQIVND (reference sequence). V lost 10 bases, J lost 2 bases, and 23 bases lay in between. The chain's CDR3 is CATAKGPTGPNTEAFF. Here the CDR3 DNA reads TGTGCCACCGCAAAAGGGCCAACCGGGCCTAACACTGAAGCTTTCTTT.

The chain has TRBV19 and TRBJ2-3; D may be TRBD1 (6 bases). Germline V CDR1 and CDR2: LNHDA, SQIVND (reference sequence). Between the trimmed V and J ends, which lost 5 bases and 2 bases, there was a span of 11 bases. The CDR3 sequence is 14 residues long. The CDR3 here is CASSPGHLTDTQYF. The CDR3 DNA reads as TGTGCCAGTAGTCCGGGACACCTCACAGATACGCAGTATTTT.

The genes are TRBV2 and TRBJ1-1, with unresolved D. Germline CDR1 is SNHLY and CDR2 is FYNNEI. This CDR3 spans 13 amino acids. The V and J ends lost 6 bases and 1 base respectively, with 9 bases between them. This CDR3 is CASSPGRNTEAFF. The CDR3 DNA reads TGTGCCAGCAGCCCCGGACGGAACACTGAAGCTTTCTTT.

Concerning this clone itself: At the DNA level, this CDR3 is encoded by other sequences in the same sample as well. The chain carries TRBV7-2 and TRBJ1-1; the D gene is possibly TRBD1 (5 bases). Germline assignment: CDR1 SGHTA and CDR2 FQGNSA. The CDR3 is 15 amino acids. V dropped 1 base and J dropped 2 bases, with 11 bases sitting between them. The CDR3 here is CASSLVGQGNTEAFF. Written as DNA, the CDR3 is TGTGCCAGCAGCTTAGTGGGCCAGGGCAACACTGAAGCTTTCTTT.

The chain joins TRBV23-1 to TRBJ1-2; TRBD1 is a possible D gene (6 bases). TRBV23-1 is assigned to the ORF class and has an uncertain function. Trimming cost V 8 bases and J 7 bases, with 29 bases left between them. The CDR3 is 17 amino acids. The CDR3 region is CASPHAGRVSSRGGYTF. The CDR3 DNA sequence: TGCGCCAGCCCTCACGCCGGCAGAGTTTCCTCCAGGGGTGGCTACACCTTC.

CDR3 residues: CASSTAGQGNNEQFF. CDR3 in DNA: TGTGCCAGCAGTACCGCGGGACAGGGTAACAATGAGCAGTTCTTC. V gene TRBV28 combines with J gene TRBJ2-1; 9 bases fit TRBD1. The CDR3 has 15 residues. The V and J ends lost 5 bases and 5 bases, in that order; junction bases with no gene match: 7. Germline CDR1 MDHEN, CDR2 SYDVKM.

The gene calls are TRBV27 and TRBJ2-5, with D perhaps TRBD1 (6 bases). Germline CDR1 and CDR2: MNHEY and SMNVEV (reference sequence). The length of the CDR3 is 14 residues. Between the trimmed V and J ends, which lost 5 bases and 5 bases, there was a span of 15 bases. The DNA of the CDR3 is TGTGCCAGCAGTCCCCTTAACAGGGTCGAGACCCAGTACTTC. Translation gives CASSPLNRVETQYF.

A few counts support this clone. The CDR3 region has the DNA TGTGCCAGCAGCTTGATGCAGGGGAGAACGGTTGGAAACACCATATATTTT. Amino acids: CASSLMQGRTVGNTIYF. The V and J genes are TRBV5-6 and TRBJ1-3; maybe TRBD1 (6 bases). This CDR3 spans 17 amino acids. The V end was cut by 1 base, the J end by 3 bases, with 17 bases between. The germline CDR1 and CDR2 sequences are SGHDT and YYEEEE.

This chain joins TRBV30 and TRBJ2-7, with unresolved D. Germline CDR1 is GTSNPN and CDR2 is SVGIG (reference sequence). This CDR3 is 12 amino acids long. Trimming removed 1 base at V and 2 bases at J, with 6 bases between. The CDR3 loop is CAWSEQTYEQYF. In DNA, the CDR3 is TGTGCCTGGAGTGAGCAAACCTACGAGCAGTACTTC.

The chain is built from TRBV7-2 and TRBJ1-6, with no clear D. This CDR3 region has 13 residues. Looked up from germline, CDR1 is SGHTA and CDR2 is FQGNSA. V was trimmed by 5 bases and J by 13 bases, leaving 15 bases between them. The CDR3 loop reads CASSNGLIWPLHF. CDR3 nucleotides: TGTGCCAGCAGCAACGGGCTGATTTGGCCCCTCCACTTT.

This clone occurred once. This chain links TRBV6-5 with TRBJ2-2; the match to TRBD2 covers 9 bases. V trimming: 6 bases; J trimming: 3 bases; junction bases outside the gene matches: 2. The CDR3 is 14 residues long. Germline CDR1 MNHEY, CDR2 SVGAGI. The CDR3 loop reads CASRRLADTGELFF. The CDR3 DNA sequence: TGTGCCAGCAGGCGACTAGCGGACACCGGGGAGCTGTTTTTT.

The rearrangement links TRBV5-7 to TRBJ1-6, with D possibly TRBD1 on 5 matching bases. Being an ORF, TRBV5-7 has a function that is uncertain. V shed 2 bases and J shed 0 bases, with 6 bases lying between them. This CDR3 has 15 amino acids. The CDR3 is CASSLRGSYNSPLHF. The CDR3 region has the DNA TGTGCCAGCAGCTTAAGGGGCTCCTATAATTCACCCCTCCACTTT.

The gene calls are TRBV15 and TRBJ2-5, with D unclear. V gave up 3 bases and J gave up 5 bases, with 7 bases separating them. CDR1 LNHNV and CDR2 YYDKDF come from the germline V gene (reference sequence). The CDR3 sequence is 12 residues long. The CDR3 reads CATSRVHETQYF. The CDR3 DNA sequence: TGTGCCACCAGCAGGGTTCATGAGACCCAGTACTTC. The full variable domain, rest sourced from reference TRBV15 and TRBJ2-5, is DAMVIQNPRYQVTQFGKPVTLSCSQTLNHNVMYWYQQKSSQAPKLLFHYYDKDFNNEADTPDNFQSRRPNTSFCFLDIRSPGLGDTAMYLCATSRVHETQYFGPGTRLLVL.